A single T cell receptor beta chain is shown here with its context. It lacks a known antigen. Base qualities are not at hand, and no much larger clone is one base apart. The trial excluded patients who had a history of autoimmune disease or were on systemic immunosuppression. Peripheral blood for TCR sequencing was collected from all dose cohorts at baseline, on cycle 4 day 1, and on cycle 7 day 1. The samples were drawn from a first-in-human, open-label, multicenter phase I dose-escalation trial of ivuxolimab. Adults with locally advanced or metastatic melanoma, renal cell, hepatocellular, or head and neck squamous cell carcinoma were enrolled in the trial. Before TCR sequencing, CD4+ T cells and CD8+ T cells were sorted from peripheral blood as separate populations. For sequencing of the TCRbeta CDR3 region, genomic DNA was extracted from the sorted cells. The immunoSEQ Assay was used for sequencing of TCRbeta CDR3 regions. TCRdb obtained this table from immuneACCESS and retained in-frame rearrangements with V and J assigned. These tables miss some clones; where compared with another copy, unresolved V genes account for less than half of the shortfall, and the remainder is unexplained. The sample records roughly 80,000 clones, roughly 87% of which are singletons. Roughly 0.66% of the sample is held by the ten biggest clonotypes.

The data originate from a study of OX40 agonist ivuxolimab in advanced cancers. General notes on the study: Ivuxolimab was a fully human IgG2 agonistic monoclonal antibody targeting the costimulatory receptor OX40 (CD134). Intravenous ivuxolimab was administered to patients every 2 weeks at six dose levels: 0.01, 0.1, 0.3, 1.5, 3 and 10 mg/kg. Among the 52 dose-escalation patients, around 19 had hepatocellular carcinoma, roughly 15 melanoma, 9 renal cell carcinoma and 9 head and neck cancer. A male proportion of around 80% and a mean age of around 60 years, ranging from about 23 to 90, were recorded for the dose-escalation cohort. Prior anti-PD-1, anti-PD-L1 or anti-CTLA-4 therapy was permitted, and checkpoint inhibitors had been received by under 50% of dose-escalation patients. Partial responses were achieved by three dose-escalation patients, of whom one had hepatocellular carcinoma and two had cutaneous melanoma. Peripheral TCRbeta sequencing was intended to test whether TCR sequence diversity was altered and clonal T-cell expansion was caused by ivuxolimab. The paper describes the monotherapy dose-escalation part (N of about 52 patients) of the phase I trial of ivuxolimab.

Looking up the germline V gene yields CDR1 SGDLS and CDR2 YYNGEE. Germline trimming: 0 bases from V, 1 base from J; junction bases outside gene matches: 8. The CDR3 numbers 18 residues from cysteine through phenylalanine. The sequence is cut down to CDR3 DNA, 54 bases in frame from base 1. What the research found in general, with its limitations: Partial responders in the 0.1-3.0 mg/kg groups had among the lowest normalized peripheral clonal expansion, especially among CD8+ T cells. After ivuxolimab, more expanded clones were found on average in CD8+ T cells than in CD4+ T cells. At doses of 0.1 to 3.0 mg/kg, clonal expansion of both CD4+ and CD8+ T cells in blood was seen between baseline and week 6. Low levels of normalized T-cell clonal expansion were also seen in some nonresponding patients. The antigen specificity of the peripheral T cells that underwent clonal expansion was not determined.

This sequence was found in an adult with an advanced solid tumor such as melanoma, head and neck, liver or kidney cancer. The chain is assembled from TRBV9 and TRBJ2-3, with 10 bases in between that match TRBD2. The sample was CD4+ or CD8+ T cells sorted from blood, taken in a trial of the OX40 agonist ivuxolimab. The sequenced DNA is TGTGCCAGCAGCGTAGGAGCGGGGGGGACGACAGGCACAGATACGCAGTATTTT. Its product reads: CASSVGAGGTTGTDTQYF.